This T cell receptor beta chain was sequenced in a study of neoadjuvant anti-PD-1 for oral cavity cancer. Looking at the study overall: Patients without progression got a fourth dose around day 43.

The repertoire was sequenced with immunoSEQ multiplex PCR; TCRdb's copy has only in-frame clones and lacks some. The sample records 30,000 to 35,000 clones, roughly 89% being singletons. The input for sequencing was PBMCs, taken before nivolumab (anti-PD-1) treatment. This TCR was sampled from a person aged 40 to 85 with oral cavity squamous cell carcinoma.

This CDR3 is CATSRDVDRGKHEQYF. CDR3 sequence (DNA): TGTGCCACCAGCAGAGATGTCGACAGGGGTAAGCACGAGCAGTACTTC. The rearrangement joins TRBV15 to TRBJ2-7, with TRBD1 matching over 8 bases. The CDR3 totals 16 residues. V lost 0 bases, J lost 5 bases, and 9 bases stayed unmatched. Germline CDR1 reads LNHNV; CDR2 reads YYDKDF (reference sequence).